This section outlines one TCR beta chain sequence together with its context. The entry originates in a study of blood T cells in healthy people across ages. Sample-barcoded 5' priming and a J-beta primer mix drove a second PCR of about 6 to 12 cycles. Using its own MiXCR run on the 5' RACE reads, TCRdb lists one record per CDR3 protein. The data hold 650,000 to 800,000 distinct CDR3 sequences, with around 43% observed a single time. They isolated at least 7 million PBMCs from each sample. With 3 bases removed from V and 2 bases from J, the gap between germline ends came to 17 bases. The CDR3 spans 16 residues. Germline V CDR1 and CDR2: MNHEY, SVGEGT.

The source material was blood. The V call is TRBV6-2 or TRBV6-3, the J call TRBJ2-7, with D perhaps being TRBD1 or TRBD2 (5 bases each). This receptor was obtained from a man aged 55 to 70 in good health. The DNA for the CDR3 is TGTGCCAGCAGTTATGGTGCTAGGGACGGAACCTACGAGCAGTACTTC. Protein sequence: CASSYGARDGTYEQYF.